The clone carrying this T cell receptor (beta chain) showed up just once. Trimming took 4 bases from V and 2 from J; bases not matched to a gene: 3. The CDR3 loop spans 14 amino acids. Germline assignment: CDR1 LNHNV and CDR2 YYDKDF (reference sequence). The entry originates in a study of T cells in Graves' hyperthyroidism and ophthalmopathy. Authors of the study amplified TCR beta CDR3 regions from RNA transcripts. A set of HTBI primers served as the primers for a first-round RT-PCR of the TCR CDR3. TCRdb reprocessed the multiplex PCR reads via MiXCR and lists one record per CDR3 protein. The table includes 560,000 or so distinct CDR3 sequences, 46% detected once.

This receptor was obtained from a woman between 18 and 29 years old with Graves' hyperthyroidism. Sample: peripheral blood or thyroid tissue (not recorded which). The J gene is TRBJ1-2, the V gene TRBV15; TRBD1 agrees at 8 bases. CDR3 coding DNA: TGTGCCACCAGCAAGACAGGGGTGAACTATGGCTACACCTTC. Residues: CATSKTGVNYGYTF.